These T cell receptor beta chains were read from a single sample in a study of shared clonotypes between healthy human individuals. This table comes from immunoSEQ multiplex PCR, and its TCRdb copy is limited to in-frame clones, with some not included. Here the sample spans more than 400,000 clones, around 73% being singletons. The sample consisted of PBMCs. These receptors all stem from a woman in her thirties or forties in good health. Some clones in this sample may be carry-over from other donors' samples. Each CDR3 is given with its conserved first and last residue. The D gene is left open where the match is weak. Expanded clones get a size class; other rows say once, few or many, or leave the size out.

TRBV11-2	-	-	TRBJ2-5	CASSALQGTETQYF	TGTGCCAGCAGCGCGCTACAGGGCACGGAGACCCAGTACTTC
TRBV4-1	-	-	TRBJ2-3	CASSQEVSRDTQYF	TGCGCCAGCAGCCAAGAGGTTTCCCGGGATACGCAGTATTTT
TRBV6-1	once	TRBD1	TRBJ1-1	CANTRAGTGSTEAFF	TGTGCCAACACCCGTGCCGGGACAGGGTCGACTGAAGCTTTCTTT
TRBV5-1	once	TRBD2	TRBJ2-5	CASSHGLATSQETQYF	TGCGCCAGCAGCCACGGACTAGCGACCTCCCAAGAGACCCAGTACTTC
TRBV4-1	-	-	TRBJ1-1	CASSLQGGGTEAFF	TGCGCCAGCAGCCTACAGGGAGGGGGCACTGAAGCTTTCTTT
TRBV29-1	-	-	TRBJ2-1	CSASRAGGNEQFF	TGCAGCGCCTCGCGGGCTGGCGGAAATGAGCAGTTCTTC
TRBV30	few	-	TRBJ1-5	CAWSEGQPRNQPQHF	TGTGCCTGGAGTGAAGGACAGCCGAGGAATCAGCCCCAGCATTTT
TRBV6-1	-	-	TRBJ2-6	CASSDSGTSGANVLTF	TGTGCCAGCAGTGATTCAGGCACCTCTGGGGCCAACGTCCTGACTTTC
TRBV18	-	-	TRBJ2-5	CASSPDQYETQYF	TGTGCCAGCTCACCGGACCAGTATGAGACCCAGTACTTC
TRBV5-6	-	-	TRBJ2-2	CASSTDRLGNTGELFF	TGTGCCAGCAGCACCGACAGGTTGGGGAACACCGGGGAGCTGTTTTTT
TRBV29-1	-	TRBD2	TRBJ2-7	CSVASTATSGSYEQYF	TGCAGCGTTGCGTCTACCGCGACTAGCGGCTCCTACGAGCAGTACTTC
TRBV7-2	-	-	TRBJ1-3	CASSVGMGASGNTIYF	TGTGCCAGCAGCGTGGGGATGGGAGCATCTGGAAACACCATATATTTT
TRBV6-5	-	-	TRBJ1-2	CASSYGQGYGYGYTF	TGTGCCAGCAGTTACGGCCAGGGGTACGGGTATGGCTACACCTTC
TRBV28	-	-	TRBJ1-5	CASSLSTQGSNQPQHF	TGTGCCAGCAGTTTATCAACGCAGGGAAGCAATCAGCCCCAGCATTTT
TRBV9	-	-	TRBJ2-2	CASSASGLAATGELFF	TGTGCCAGCAGCGCTAGTGGGTTAGCGGCCACCGGGGAGCTGTTTTTT
TRBV2	-	-	TRBJ1-4	CASSGPGNEKLFF	TGTGCCAGCAGTGGGCCAGGGAATGAAAAACTGTTTTTT
TRBV30	many	-	TRBJ1-6	CAWRSRDYSPLHF	TGTGCCTGGAGGTCTCGGGACTACTCACCCCTCCACTTT
TRBV5-1	-	-	TRBJ2-7	CASSLAPPSSYEQYF	TGCGCCAGCAGCTTAGCTCCACCAAGCTCCTACGAGCAGTACTTC
TRBV10-3	many	-	TRBJ1-5	CAIGDSNQPQHF	TGTGCCATCGGGGATAGCAATCAGCCCCAGCATTTT
TRBV2	-	-	TRBJ2-5	CASRGLQGETQYF	TGTGCCAGTCGGGGGCTCCAGGGCGAGACCCAGTACTTC
TRBV6-6	-	-	TRBJ1-1	CASSNGEDTEAFF	TGTGCCAGCAGCAACGGGGAGGACACTGAAGCTTTCTTT
TRBV5-4	-	-	TRBJ2-5	CASSLSSGLQETQYF	TGTGCCAGCAGCTTGAGTAGCGGACTACAAGAGACCCAGTACTTC
TRBV5-1	few	-	TRBJ2-3	CASSLGAAETDTQYF	TGCGCCAGCAGCTTGGGGGCAGCCGAGACAGATACGCAGTATTTT
TRBV6-1	-	TRBD1	TRBJ2-5	CASTTGGRETQYF	TGTGCCAGCACAACAGGGGGACGGGAGACCCAGTACTTC
TRBV9	few	-	TRBJ2-5	CASSVGGHGETQYF	TGTGCCAGCAGCGTAGGGGGACACGGGGAGACCCAGTACTTC
TRBV28	few	-	TRBJ1-1	CASSQGMDTEAFF	TGTGCCAGCAGTCAAGGGATGGACACTGAAGCTTTCTTT
TRBV29-1	-	TRBD1	TRBJ2-1	CSVEPGTGGYNEQFF	TGCAGCGTTGAACCCGGGACAGGGGGCTACAATGAGCAGTTCTTC
TRBV7-3	-	-	TRBJ2-1	CASSSNPGDYNEQFF	TGTGCCAGCAGCTCCAACCCCGGGGACTACAATGAGCAGTTCTTC
TRBV18	-	-	TRBJ2-3	CASSPGGYPDTQYF	TGTGCCAGCTCACCCGGCGGGTACCCTGATACGCAGTATTTT
TRBV6-1	-	TRBD1	TRBJ1-5	CASRRTGRQPQHF	TGTGCCAGCAGACGGACAGGGCGTCAGCCCCAGCATTTT
TRBV9	-	TRBD1	TRBJ1-4	CASSLTGTGNEKLFF	TGTGCCAGCAGCCTAACCGGGACAGGCAATGAAAAACTGTTTTTT
TRBV18	-	TRBD1	TRBJ1-1	CASSPPGQRNTEAFF	TGTGCCAGCTCTCCGCCGGGACAGAGGAACACTGAAGCTTTCTTT
TRBV19	-	TRBD2	TRBJ2-7	CASSNPFSGGSSYEQYF	TGTGCCAGTAGTAACCCCTTCTCCGGCGGGAGTTCGTACGAGCAGTACTTC